One sample yielded the 16 T cell receptor beta chains listed below, sequenced in a study of CD8+ T cells in alopecia areata. cDNA serving as the sequencing template came from extracted, reverse transcribed RNA. Profiling relied on immunoSEQ multiplex PCR, and the TCRdb table lists in-frame clones only, not all of them. The data hold about 180,000 clones, with less than 75% observed a single time. Treatment described: oral pan-JAK inhibitor, 5-10 mg twice daily. Specimen: CD4+ T cells sorted from blood, collected between weeks 55 and 65, from a patient treated with tofacitinib. These receptor sequences come from a human donor with alopecia areata.

This clone was seen a few times. This chain links TRBV30 with TRBJ1-1; tentatively, D is TRBD1 (6 bases). The V and J ends lost 3 bases and 1 base respectively, with 9 bases between them. Germline V gene sequence: CDR1 GTSNPN, CDR2 SVGIG (reference sequence). The length of the CDR3 is 13 residues. The DNA for the CDR3 is TGTGCCTGGAGGAAGACAGGGAACACTGAAGCTTTCTTT. This codes for CAWRKTGNTEAFF.

V gene TRBV5-1 combines with J gene TRBJ2-7; no firm D call. Between the trimmed V and J ends, which lost 1 base and 10 bases, there was a span of 15 bases. The CDR3 is made up of 13 amino acids. The germline gives CDR1 SGHRS, CDR2 YFSETQ. The CDR3 DNA sequence: TGCGCCAGCAGCTTGTCATTCGGAGCGCGCCAGTACTTC. This gives the protein CASSLSFGARQYF.

This rearrangement joins TRBV6-6 to TRBJ2-3, with D uncertain. Trimming pared 8 bases from V and 1 base from J, leaving 10 bases between. Germline values: CDR1 MNHNY, CDR2 SVGAGI (reference sequence). CDR3 length: 13 residues. CDR3 sequence: CASWLPGTDTQYF. The CDR3 nucleotides read TGTGCCAGCTGGCTGCCTGGCACAGATACGCAGTATTTT.

The rearrangement uses TRBV29-1 and TRBJ2-7; the match to TRBD1 covers 8 bases. Germline V gene sequence: CDR1 SQVTM, CDR2 ANQGSEA. This CDR3 is 15 amino acids long. Germline trimming cut 3 bases from V and 0 bases from J; bases unmatched to any gene: 7. CDR3 DNA sequence: TGCAGCGTTGAGGAGGGACAGGACAGCTCCTACGAGCAGTACTTC. Its protein product is CSVEEGQDSSYEQYF.

The rearrangement joins TRBV5-1 to TRBJ2-5; D might be TRBD2 (5 bases). Between the trimmed V and J ends, which lost 4 bases and 3 bases, there was a span of 10 bases. Germline V gives CDR1 SGHRS, CDR2 YFSETQ. The length of the CDR3 is 13 residues. The CDR3 region is CASSTGLKETQYF. For the CDR3, the DNA is TGCGCCAGCAGCACGGGATTGAAAGAGACCCAGTACTTC.

The chain is built from TRBV29-1 and TRBJ2-7; 7 bases line up with TRBD2. The junction had 20 bases not matched to a gene; V was cut back by 4 bases and J by 5 bases. Germline loops: CDR1 SQVTM, CDR2 ANQGSEA. This CDR3 region has 17 residues. The CDR3 DNA follows: TGCAGCGTTGGCTATGGTTGGACTAGGGGTAATGGTGACGAGCAGTACTTC. This encodes CSVGYGWTRGNGDEQYF.

This clone was recorded once. The CDR3 DNA reads as TGTGCCAGCAGCGAAGATGGACAGGGGATATATGGCTACACCTTC. The encoded protein is CASSEDGQGIYGYTF. The chain uses TRBV7-2 and TRBJ1-2; 9 bases line up with TRBD1. The CDR3 is made up of 15 amino acids. Germline CDR1 is SGHTA and CDR2 is FQGNSA. With 5 bases clipped from V and 5 bases from J, the junction kept 9 bases outside the gene matches.

The V and J genes are TRBV9 and TRBJ2-7, with TRBD2 matching over 7 bases. J lost 6 bases, V lost 0 bases, and 3 bases had no gene match. This CDR3 is built from 13 residues. Germline V gives CDR1 SGDLS, CDR2 YYNGEE. The CDR3 DNA reads as TGTGCCAGCAGCGTAGACCCGGGGGGCGAGCAGTACTTC. This encodes CASSVDPGGEQYF.

The chain couples TRBV30 to TRBJ2-1, with unresolved D. V dropped 4 bases and J dropped 4 bases, with 8 bases sitting between them. CDR3 length: 12 amino acids. CDR1 is GTSNPN, CDR2 SVGIG, per germline (reference sequence). CDR3 sequence: CAWTSDYNEQFF. The CDR3 DNA is TGTGCCTGGACGTCAGATTACAATGAGCAGTTCTTC.

This chain joins TRBV9 and TRBJ2-5, with 8 bases identical to TRBD1. This CDR3 contains 15 residues. Germline loops: CDR1 SGDLS, CDR2 YYNGEE. Trimming took 3 bases from V and 2 from J; bases not matched to a gene: 6. CDR3 sequence reads: CASSARTGLQETQYF. The CDR3 region has the DNA TGTGCCAGCAGCGCCAGGACAGGGCTACAAGAGACCCAGTACTTC.

The chain employs TRBV6-5 and TRBJ2-1; D not resolved. CDR3 length: 13 amino acids. Germline lookup yields CDR1 MNHEY and CDR2 SVGAGI. The ends were cut back, 0 bases at V and 10 bases at J, with 10 bases in the middle. CDR3: CASSYSSRAEQFF. CDR3 coding DNA: TGTGCCAGCAGTTACTCAAGCCGGGCCGAGCAGTTCTTC.

As to this clone: An end of the junction does not agree with germline; a read error may underlie this. The chain employs TRBV7-7 and TRBJ2-5, with 8 bases fitting TRBD1. Germline V gene sequence: CDR1 SSHAT, CDR2 FNYEAQ (reference sequence). This CDR3 spans 16 amino acids. CDR3 sequence reads: CASSLGTGERGETQYF. Here the CDR3 DNA reads TGTGCTAGCAGCTTAGGGACAGGTGAAAGAGGGGAGACCCAGTACTTC.

The rearrangement links TRBV5-4 to TRBJ1-2, with TRBD1 matching 11 bases. J was trimmed by 5 bases and V by 4 bases; bases with no gene match: 4. CDR1 is SGHNT and CDR2 is YYREEE in the germline V gene (reference sequence). CDR3 length equals 14 residues. This CDR3 reads CASSPRDRGYGYTF. The CDR3 nucleotides are TGTGCCAGCAGCCCCCGGGACAGGGGGTATGGCTACACCTTC. Combining the CDR3 with reference TRBV5-4 and TRBJ1-2 gives the whole variable domain ETGVTQSPTHLIKTRGQQVTLRCSSQSGHNTVSWYQQALGQGPQFIFQYYREEENGRGNFPPRFSGLQFPNYSSELNVNALELDDSALYLCASSPRDRGYGYTFGSGTRLTVV.

CDR3 region: CAIRATGEQYF. The CDR3 nucleotides read TGTGCCATCAGAGCCACAGGGGAGCAGTACTTC. V and J are TRBV10-3 and TRBJ2-7; D possibly corresponds to TRBD1 (6 bases). V lost 6 bases, J lost 7 bases, and 10 bases lay in between. Germline values: CDR1 ENHRY, CDR2 SYGVKD. The CDR3 is made up of 11 amino acids.

The chain combines TRBV6-5 with TRBJ2-7, with TRBD1 as a possible D gene (5 bases). From germline, CDR1 is MNHEY and CDR2 SVGAGI. Trimming removed 6 bases at V and 2 bases at J, with 8 bases between. The CDR3 totals 12 residues. The CDR3 loop is CASRSGPYEQYF. CDR3 nucleotides: TGTGCCAGCAGGTCAGGGCCCTACGAGCAGTACTTC.

This chain uses TRBV2 with TRBJ2-7; the D gene is possibly TRBD2 (5 bases). V lost 8 bases, J lost 5 bases, and 16 bases lay in between. CDR3 length: 13 residues. The V gene's germline CDR1 is SNHLY and CDR2 FYNNEI. The CDR3 region has the DNA TGTGCCAGCGAGCGGTCAGGAAAGGACGAGCAGTACTTC. This encodes CASERSGKDEQYF.